Listed here are 12 T cell receptor beta chains from one sample, sequenced in a study of blood T cell repertoires in COVID-19. Here immunoSEQ multiplex PCR was the method, and the copy in TCRdb shows in-frame clones only, minus some. There are over 150,000 clones in the sample; over 75% occur only once, and over 15% lies in the top ten. The specimen sequenced was peripheral blood. These receptor sequences come from a man aged 50-60 years with COVID-19, enrolled during active disease.

The gene calls are TRBV6-5 and TRBJ2-7; TRBD2 is a possible D gene (6 bases). Trimming removed 8 bases from V and 0 bases from J, with 11 bases in between. From germline, CDR1 is MNHEY and CDR2 SVGAGI. This CDR3 region has 13 residues. CDR3 in amino acids: CASRNSGSYEQYF. In nucleotides, the CDR3 is TGTGCCAGCCGAAATAGCGGCTCCTACGAGCAGTACTTC.

In this sample, this clone turned up many times. The chain recombines TRBV7-9 with TRBJ2-1, with D possibly TRBD1 on 6 matching bases. The V end was cut by 1 base, the J end by 8 bases, with 12 bases between. Germline assignment: CDR1 SEHNR and CDR2 FQNEAQ (reference sequence). The CDR3 is made up of 14 amino acids. The CDR3 coding sequence is TGTGCCAGCAGCTTAGTGACAGGTTTCGATGAGCAGTTCTTC. Amino acids: CASSLVTGFDEQFF.

This sequence joins TRBV6-1 and TRBJ2-3; TRBD1 matches at 7 bases. CDR1 and CDR2 (germline): MNHNS, SASEGT. V shed 4 bases and J 2 bases; nucleotides not matched to a gene: 9. The CDR3 sequence is 16 residues long. The CDR3 DNA is TGTGCCAGCAGTGCCCAGGCACAGGGGAACACAGATACGCAGTATTTT. It translates to CASSAQAQGNTDTQYF.

The V gene is TRBV7-3, the J gene TRBJ2-1, with TRBD2 matching 12 bases. The CDR3 spans 21 residues. Germline V CDR1 and CDR2: SGHTA, FQGTGA. V shed 4 bases and J 1 base; nucleotides not matched to a gene: 17. CDR3 amino acids: CASSSSGLAGPQLVSYNEQFF. The DNA of the CDR3 is TGTGCCAGCAGCTCCTCCGGACTAGCGGGACCCCAATTGGTATCCTACAATGAGCAGTTCTTC.

The chain links TRBV6-5 to TRBJ1-2; D perhaps matches TRBD1 (5 bases). The germline CDR1 and CDR2 sequences are MNHEY and SVGAGI. The CDR3 totals 14 residues. V gave up 5 bases and J gave up 7 bases, with 17 bases separating them. CDR3 nucleotides: TGTGCCAGCAGTAAACAAAGCCAGGGTTCTGGCTACACCTTC. Protein: CASSKQSQGSGYTF.

The CDR3 nucleotides read TGCGCCAGCAGCATAAGACCTAGCGGGAGGGATAATGAGCAGTTCTTC. The encoded protein is CASSIRPSGRDNEQFF. The genes are TRBV5-1 and TRBJ2-1; 12 nucleotides align to TRBD2. Germline assignment: CDR1 SGHRS and CDR2 YFSETQ. V was pared by 4 bases and J by 7 bases, with 9 bases of the junction left unmatched. This CDR3 is built from 16 residues.

This clone came up a few times. The chain has TRBV6-5 and TRBJ1-5; tentatively, D is TRBD1 (6 bases). This CDR3 comprises 14 residues. CDR1 MNHEY and CDR2 SVGAGI come from the germline V gene. V was shortened by 6 bases and J by 3 bases, with 12 bases between the two germline ends. The CDR3 reads CASSPDSSNQPQHF. CDR3 coding DNA: TGTGCCAGCAGCCCGGACAGCTCCAATCAGCCCCAGCATTTT.

The chain couples TRBV19 to TRBJ1-5, with 8 bases matching TRBD1. Looked up from germline, CDR1 is LNHDA and CDR2 is SQIVND (reference sequence). The CDR3 is 15 residues long. With V trimmed by 3 bases and J by 4 bases, 5 bases remained unmatched. The CDR3 DNA sequence: TGTGCCAGTAGTATCACAGGACAGGGTAATCAGCCCCAGCATTTT. It translates to CASSITGQGNQPQHF. Together with reference TRBV19 and TRBJ1-5, the CDR3 gives the full variable domain: DGGITQSPKYLFRKEGQNVTLSCEQNLNHDAMYWYRQDPGQGLRLIYYSQIVNDFQKGDIAEGYSVSREKKESFPLTVTSAQKNPTAFYLCASSITGQGNQPQHFGDGTRLSIL.

The chain carries TRBV10-3 and TRBJ2-3; no firm D call. V was clipped by 6 bases and J by 2 bases, with 12 bases between them. The CDR3 spans 14 residues. Germline values: CDR1 ENHRY, CDR2 SYGVKD. The CDR3 is CAISPVADTDTQYF. For the CDR3, the DNA is TGTGCCATCAGCCCTGTGGCAGACACAGATACGCAGTATTTT.

The chain uses TRBV19 and TRBJ2-1; 7 nucleotides match TRBD1. J gave up 1 base and V 6 bases, and 3 bases lay outside the gene matches. CDR3 length equals 14 residues. Germline V gives CDR1 LNHDA, CDR2 SQIVND (reference sequence). CDR3: CASRDRVSYNEQFF. DNA of the CDR3: TGTGCCAGTAGAGACAGGGTTTCCTACAATGAGCAGTTCTTC.

The CDR3 DNA is TGTGCCAGCAGCGCCGTGGCGGGGGGGCAATTTTCAGATACGCAGTATTTT. It translates to CASSAVAGGQFSDTQYF. The V and J genes are TRBV9 and TRBJ2-3, with 9 positions matching TRBD2. This CDR3 has 17 residues. Trimming cost V 3 bases and J 4 bases; bases outside gene matches: 12. Germline V gives CDR1 SGDLS, CDR2 YYNGEE.

The rearrangement links TRBV2 to TRBJ2-1; the match to TRBD1 covers 7 bases. CDR3 length: 15 amino acids. The germline gives CDR1 SNHLY, CDR2 FYNNEI. Germline trimming cut 5 bases from V and 7 bases from J; bases unmatched to any gene: 11. In DNA form, the CDR3 reads TGTGCCAGCAGTACTTTGGGGACAGTGGGTAATGAGCAGTTCTTC. Residues: CASSTLGTVGNEQFF.